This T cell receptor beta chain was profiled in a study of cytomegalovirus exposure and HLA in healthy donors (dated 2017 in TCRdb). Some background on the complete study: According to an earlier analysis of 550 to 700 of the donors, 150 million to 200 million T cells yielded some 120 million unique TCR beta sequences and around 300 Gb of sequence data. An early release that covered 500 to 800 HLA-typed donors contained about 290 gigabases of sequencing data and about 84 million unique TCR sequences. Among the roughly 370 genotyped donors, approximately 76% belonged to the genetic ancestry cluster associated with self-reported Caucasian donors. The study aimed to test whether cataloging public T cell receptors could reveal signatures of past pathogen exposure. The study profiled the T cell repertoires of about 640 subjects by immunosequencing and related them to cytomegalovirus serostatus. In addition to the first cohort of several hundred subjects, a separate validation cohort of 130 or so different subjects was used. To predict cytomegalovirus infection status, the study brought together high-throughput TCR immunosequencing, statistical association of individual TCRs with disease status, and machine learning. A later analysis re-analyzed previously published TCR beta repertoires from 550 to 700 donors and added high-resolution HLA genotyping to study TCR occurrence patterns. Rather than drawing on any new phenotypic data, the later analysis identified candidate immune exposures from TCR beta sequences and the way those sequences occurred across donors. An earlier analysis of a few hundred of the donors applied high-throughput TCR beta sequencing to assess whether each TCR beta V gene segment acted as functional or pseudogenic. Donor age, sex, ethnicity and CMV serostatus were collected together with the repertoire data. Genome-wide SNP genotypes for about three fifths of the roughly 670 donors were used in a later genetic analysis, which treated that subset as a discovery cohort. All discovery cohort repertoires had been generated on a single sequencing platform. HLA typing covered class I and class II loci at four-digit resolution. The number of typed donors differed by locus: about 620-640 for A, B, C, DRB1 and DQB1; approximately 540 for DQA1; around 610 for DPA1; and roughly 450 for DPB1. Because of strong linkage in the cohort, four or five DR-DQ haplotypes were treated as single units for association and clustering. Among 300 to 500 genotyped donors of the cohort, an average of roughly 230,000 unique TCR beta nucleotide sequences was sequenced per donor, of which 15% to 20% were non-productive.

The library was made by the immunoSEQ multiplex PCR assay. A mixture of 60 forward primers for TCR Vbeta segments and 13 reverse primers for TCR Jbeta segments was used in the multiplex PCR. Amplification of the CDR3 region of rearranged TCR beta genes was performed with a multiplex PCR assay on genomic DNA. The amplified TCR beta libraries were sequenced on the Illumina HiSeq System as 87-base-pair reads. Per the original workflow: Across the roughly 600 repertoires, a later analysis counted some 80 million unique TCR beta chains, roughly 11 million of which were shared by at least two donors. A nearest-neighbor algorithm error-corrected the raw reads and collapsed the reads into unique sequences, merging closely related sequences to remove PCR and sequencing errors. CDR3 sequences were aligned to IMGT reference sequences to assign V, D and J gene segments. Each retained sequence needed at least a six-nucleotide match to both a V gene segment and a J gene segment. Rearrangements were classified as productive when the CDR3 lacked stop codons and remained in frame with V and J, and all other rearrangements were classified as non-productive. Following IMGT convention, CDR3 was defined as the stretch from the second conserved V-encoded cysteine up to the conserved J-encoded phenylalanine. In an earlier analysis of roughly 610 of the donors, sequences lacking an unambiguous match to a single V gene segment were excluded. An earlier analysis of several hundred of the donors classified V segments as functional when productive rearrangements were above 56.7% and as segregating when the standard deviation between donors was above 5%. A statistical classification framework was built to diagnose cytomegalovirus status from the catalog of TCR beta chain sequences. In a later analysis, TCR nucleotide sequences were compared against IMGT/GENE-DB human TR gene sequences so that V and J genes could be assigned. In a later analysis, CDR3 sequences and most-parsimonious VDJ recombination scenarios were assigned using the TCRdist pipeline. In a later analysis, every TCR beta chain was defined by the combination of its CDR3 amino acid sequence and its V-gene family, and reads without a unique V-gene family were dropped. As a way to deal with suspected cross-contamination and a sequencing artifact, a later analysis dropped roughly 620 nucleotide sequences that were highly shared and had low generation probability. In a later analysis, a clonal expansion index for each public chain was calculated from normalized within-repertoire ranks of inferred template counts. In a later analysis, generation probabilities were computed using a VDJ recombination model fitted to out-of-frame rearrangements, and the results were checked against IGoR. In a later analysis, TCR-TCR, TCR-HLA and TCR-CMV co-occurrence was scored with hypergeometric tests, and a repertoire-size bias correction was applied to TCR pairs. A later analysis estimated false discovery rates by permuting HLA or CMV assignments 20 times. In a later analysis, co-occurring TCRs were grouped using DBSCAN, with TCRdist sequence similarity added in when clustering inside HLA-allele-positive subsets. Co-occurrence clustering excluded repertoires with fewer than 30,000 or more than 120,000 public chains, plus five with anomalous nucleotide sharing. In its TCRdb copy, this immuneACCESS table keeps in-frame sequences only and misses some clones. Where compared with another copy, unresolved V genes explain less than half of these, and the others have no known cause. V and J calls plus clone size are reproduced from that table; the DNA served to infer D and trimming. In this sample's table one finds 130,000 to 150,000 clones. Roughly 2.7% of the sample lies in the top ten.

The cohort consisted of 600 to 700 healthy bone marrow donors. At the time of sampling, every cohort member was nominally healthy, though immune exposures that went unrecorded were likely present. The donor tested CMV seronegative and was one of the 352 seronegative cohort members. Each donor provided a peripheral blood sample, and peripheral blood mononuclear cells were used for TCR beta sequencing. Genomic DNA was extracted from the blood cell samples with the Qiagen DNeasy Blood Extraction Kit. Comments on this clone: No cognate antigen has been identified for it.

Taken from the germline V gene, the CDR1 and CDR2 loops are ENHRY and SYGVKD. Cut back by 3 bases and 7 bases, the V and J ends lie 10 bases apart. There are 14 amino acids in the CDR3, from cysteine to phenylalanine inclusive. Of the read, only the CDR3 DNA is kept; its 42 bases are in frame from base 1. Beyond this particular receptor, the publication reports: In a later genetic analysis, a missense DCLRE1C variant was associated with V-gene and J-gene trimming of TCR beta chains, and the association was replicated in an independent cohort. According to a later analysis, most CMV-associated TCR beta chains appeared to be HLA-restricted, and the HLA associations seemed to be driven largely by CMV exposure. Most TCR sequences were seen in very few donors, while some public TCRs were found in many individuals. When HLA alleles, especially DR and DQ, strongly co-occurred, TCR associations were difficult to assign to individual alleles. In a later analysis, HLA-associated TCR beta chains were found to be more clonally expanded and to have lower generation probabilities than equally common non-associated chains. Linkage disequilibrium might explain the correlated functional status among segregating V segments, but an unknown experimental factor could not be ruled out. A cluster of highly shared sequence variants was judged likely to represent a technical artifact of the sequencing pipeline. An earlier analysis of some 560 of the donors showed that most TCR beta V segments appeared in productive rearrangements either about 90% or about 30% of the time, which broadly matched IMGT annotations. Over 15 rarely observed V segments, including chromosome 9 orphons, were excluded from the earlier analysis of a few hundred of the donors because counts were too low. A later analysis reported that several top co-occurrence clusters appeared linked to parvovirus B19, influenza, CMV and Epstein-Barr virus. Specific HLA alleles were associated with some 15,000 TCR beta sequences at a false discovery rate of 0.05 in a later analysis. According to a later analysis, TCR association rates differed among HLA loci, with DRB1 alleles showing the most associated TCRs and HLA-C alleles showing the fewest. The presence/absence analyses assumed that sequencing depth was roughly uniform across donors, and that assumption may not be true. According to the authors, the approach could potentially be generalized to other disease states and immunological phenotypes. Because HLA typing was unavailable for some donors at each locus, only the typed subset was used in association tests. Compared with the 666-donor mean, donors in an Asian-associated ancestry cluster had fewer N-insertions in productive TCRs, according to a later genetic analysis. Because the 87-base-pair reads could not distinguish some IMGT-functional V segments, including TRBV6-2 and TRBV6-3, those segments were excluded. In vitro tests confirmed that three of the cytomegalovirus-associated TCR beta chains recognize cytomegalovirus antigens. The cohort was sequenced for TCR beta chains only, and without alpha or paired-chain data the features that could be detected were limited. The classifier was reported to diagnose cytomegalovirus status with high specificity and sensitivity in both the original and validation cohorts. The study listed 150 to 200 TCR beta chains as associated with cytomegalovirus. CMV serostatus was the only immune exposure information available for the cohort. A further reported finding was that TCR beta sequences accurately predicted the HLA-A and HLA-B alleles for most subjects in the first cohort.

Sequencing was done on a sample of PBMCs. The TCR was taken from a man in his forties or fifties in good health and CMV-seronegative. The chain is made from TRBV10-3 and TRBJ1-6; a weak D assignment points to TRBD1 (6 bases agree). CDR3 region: CAISDRDTNSPLHF. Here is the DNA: TGTGCCATCAGTGACCGGGACACCAATTCACCCCTCCACTTT.